A single T cell receptor (beta chain) is shown here with its context. The clone's antigen remains unknown. Per-base quality was not reported, and no clone a single base away is much larger than it. The CDR3 regions of human TCRbeta chains were analyzed by immunosequencing. Per the authors' processing: TCRs in the repertoires were matched against a reference library of SARS-CoV-2-specific TCRs that had been generated with the MIRA antigen-specificity platform. Breadth meant the fraction of unique TCRs that were SARS-CoV-2-associated, whereas depth meant the fraction of total T cells that were SARS-CoV-2-associated. Using the MIRA data, every spike-specific TCR was mapped to the spike region that the TCR reacted to and assigned to either a CD4 or a CD8 class. Log10-transformed breadth and depth values were compared by one-way ANOVA with Sidak's multiple comparisons tests. As stored in TCRdb, this immuneACCESS dataset retains in-frame rearrangements with V and J assigned. A fraction of the clones does not appear; measured against another copy, unresolved V genes explain less than half of the discrepancy, and the remainder lacks a known reason. V, J and clone size are those of that table, while D and trimming were read from the DNA. The sample table records about 81,000 clones; around 93% of these occur just once. The ten largest clonotypes hold more than 7.5% of the sample.

The V and J ends are trimmed by 4 bases and 4 bases, leaving 15 bases between them. The CDR3 measures 16 amino acids from cysteine to phenylalanine. Of all the DNA, just the CDR3 is kept, 48 bases in frame from base 1. Via the germline V gene, CDR1 is SGHRS and CDR2 YFSETQ. The entry originates in a study of T cell responses to AZD1222 COVID-19 vaccine (dated by TCRdb to the early 2020s). Describing the broader study: A total of roughly 240 trial participants underwent TCR sequencing, of whom approximately 210 received two doses of AZD1222 and some 26 received two doses of the MenACWY control vaccine. Trial participants were enrolled into age subgroups of 18-55, 56-69 and 70-plus years, which contained approximately 150, 28 and 58 TCR-sequenced participants, respectively.

The time point label of this sample denotes: about 28 days (+/-7) after the second vaccine dose. AZD1222 recipients whose second dose came at about 4 weeks and those whose second dose came at about 12 weeks were combined into one group, since spike-specific TCR depth and breadth did not differ between the two schedules. Samples from vaccinated people were obtained from the UK trials COV001 and COV002, which included a single-blind randomized controlled phase 2/3 trial of AZD1222 (ChAdOx1 nCoV-19) in healthy adults. Trial participant PBMC samples were collected at day 0 and day 28 after the second dose for TCRbeta chain sequencing. Results the study describes overall, beyond this receptor: Because no samples from the day 14 peak response were available, repertoires could be characterized only after the peak T cell response. The 56-69-year group was small, and its depth increase did not reach significance, likely because of low power. Nearly half of unique spike-specific TCRs reportedly recognized epitopes outside regions mutated in the B.1.351 and B.1.1.7 variants. Participants were mostly white British, with more females than males. The authors suggested clonal diversity may have been underestimated. Vaccine-associated CD4 TCRs spanned the whole spike protein, with dominant responses in regions 160-218 and 743-854. A significant rise in spike-specific TCR breadth and depth was observed after two AZD1222 doses relative to day 0 and relative to MenACWY recipients. Conclusions about previously exposed vaccinees were limited because only six or seven AZD1222 recipients were SARS-CoV-2 seropositive at baseline.

The sample here was peripheral blood, taken 28 days after the second AZD1222 dose. The receptor chain draws on TRBV5-1 and TRBJ2-6; the D gene is perhaps TRBD1 or TRBD2, as each covers 5 bases. The source is an adult who received the AZD1222 COVID-19 vaccine. At the DNA level, the sequence is TGCGCCAGCAGCCCCCTTCTGGGGGACGGGGCCAACGTCCTGACTTTC. Protein translation: CASSPLLGDGANVLTF.